The source of this TCR beta chain is a study of blood T cell repertoires in COVID-19. Whole-study context: Italy, Spain and the United States were the sources of the convalescent and acute COVID-19 samples.

In the authors' methods: Amplification of reference gene primers provided the estimated nucleated cell counts. Generated by immunoSEQ multiplex PCR, the TCRdb table keeps only in-frame clones and is missing some. Clonal size and the V and J genes are those of that table, whereas D and trimming came from the DNA. The sample lists over 85,000 clones, approximately 84% seen once, with 9.9% in the top ten. The CDR3 is made up of 13 amino acids. Looked up from germline, CDR1 is MNHEY and CDR2 is SVGAGI. V trimming: 3 bases; J trimming: 5 bases; junction bases outside the gene matches: 0. The sequenced material came from peripheral blood. This receptor was obtained from a man aged 35 to 55 with active or convalescent COVID-19. The chain uses TRBV6-5 and TRBJ2-5, with 10 nucleotides matching TRBD2. This CDR3 is CASSYSGGETQYF. The DNA of the CDR3 is TGTGCCAGCAGTTATAGCGGGGGGGAGACCCAGTACTTC.